The next 24 T cell receptor beta chains were all read from a single sample in a study of Ad26.COV2.S vaccination and SARS-CoV-2 variants. TCRdb's copy holds only in-frame clones and misses some; the assay was immunoSEQ multiplex PCR. The sample carries some 400,000 clones, approximately 91% recorded once. Treatment: roughly 18 received Ad26.COV2.S at low or high dose, single or two shots; about 5 received placebo; per-sample allocation not given. After the first vaccine or placebo injection, samples were drawn on day 63. Sample: peripheral blood, taken in a trial of Ad26.COV2.S vaccine versus placebo. These receptors originate from a person between 18 and 65 years old who received the Ad26.COV2.S COVID-19 vaccine or a placebo.

CDR3: CASSLNRDRNLKETQYF. The DNA of the CDR3 is TGCGCCAGCAGCTTGAATCGGGACAGAAACCTCAAAGAGACCCAGTACTTC. V and J are TRBV5-1 and TRBJ2-5, with 7 bases identical to TRBD1. This CDR3 is built from 17 residues. V trimming: 1 base; J trimming: 3 bases; junction bases outside the gene matches: 12. The germline V gene has CDR1 SGHRS and CDR2 YFSETQ.

The chain has TRBV27 and TRBJ2-3; D is ambiguous. V was trimmed by 4 bases and J by 2 bases, leaving 7 bases between them. There are 13 residues in the CDR3. Germline V gives CDR1 MNHEY, CDR2 SMNVEV (reference sequence). CDR3 sequence (DNA): TGTGCCAGCAGTTCCCCGAACACAGATACGCAGTATTTT. It is translated as CASSSPNTDTQYF.

This clone has just one count. This rearrangement joins TRBV28 to TRBJ2-5; 8 positions match TRBD2. Germline V CDR1 and CDR2: MDHEN, SYDVKM. The V and J ends lost 11 bases and 5 bases, in that order; junction bases with no gene match: 7. This CDR3 comprises 12 residues. CDR3 DNA: TGTGCCCTCAGCGGGAGCGGGGAGACCCAGTACTTC. Translation gives CALSGSGETQYF.

This rearrangement joins TRBV6-5 to TRBJ1-1; D gene unclear. The V gene lost 7 bases and the J gene lost 1 base, with 13 bases spanning the gap. Germline values: CDR1 MNHEY, CDR2 SVGAGI. There are 14 residues in the CDR3. CDR3 bases: TGTGCCAGCATGACCCCGGTGAAGAACACTGAAGCTTTCTTT. Translation gives CASMTPVKNTEAFF.

This sequence joins TRBV27 and TRBJ1-6; possible D gene TRBD1, 6 bases. The V and J ends lost 5 bases and 7 bases respectively, with 21 bases between them. This CDR3 has 17 amino acids. Germline loops: CDR1 MNHEY, CDR2 SMNVEV (reference sequence). CDR3 nucleotides: TGTGCCAGCAGTCCACTCACCTCCGGGACACGGAATTCACCCCTCCACTTT. Its translation: CASSPLTSGTRNSPLHF.

CDR3 in DNA: TGTGCCAGCAGCGCCAGACCCGGACAGGGAAAAGAGACCCAGTACTTC. As protein: CASSARPGQGKETQYF. This chain connects TRBV9 to TRBJ2-5; TRBD1 aligns across 8 bases. Germline-derived CDR1 and CDR2 are SGDLS and YYNGEE. Trimming cost V 3 bases and J 3 bases; bases outside gene matches: 10. The CDR3 contains 16 residues.

Comments on this clone: At one end the junction does not follow the germline gene, possibly because of a read error. V is TRBV28 and J is TRBJ2-2, with D perhaps TRBD2 (6 bases). The CDR3 is 17 residues long. Germline loops: CDR1 MDHEN, CDR2 SYDVKM. CDR3 region: CASSLVRGAWSGPGAVF. For the CDR3, the DNA is TGTGCCAGCAGTTTAGTCCGGGGAGCGTGGTCGGGGCCGGGAGCTGTTTTT.

The V call is TRBV3-1 (or the pseudogene TRBV3-2), the J call TRBJ2-7; 13 bases fit TRBD2. The CDR3 is made up of 16 amino acids. V lost 4 bases and J lost 3; bases outside the gene matches: 6. Germline CDR1 reads LGHDT; CDR2 reads YNNKEL (reference sequence). CDR3 loop: CASSPTRTSGSYEQYF. The CDR3 bases are TGTGCCAGCAGCCCTACTCGGACTAGCGGGAGCTACGAGCAGTACTTC.

This clone was found a few times. The J gene is TRBJ1-1, the V gene TRBV6-5; no clear D. Germline V gene lookup returns CDR1 MNHEY and CDR2 SVGAGI. The CDR3 sequence is 16 residues long. V lost 4 bases and J 0 bases, leaving 15 bases between the germline ends. Here the CDR3 reads CASSSRTISMNTEAFF. CDR3 in DNA: TGTGCCAGCAGTTCCCGGACCATCTCCATGAACACTGAAGCTTTCTTT.

This chain connects TRBV10-2 to TRBJ2-1; D possibly corresponds to TRBD2 (5 bases). The CDR3 consists of 13 residues. Germline V gene lookup returns CDR1 WSHSY and CDR2 SAAADI. Trimming took off 5 bases at V and 4 bases at J, with 9 bases between the two ends. The CDR3 spells CASSLARYNEQFF. CDR3 bases: TGCGCCAGCAGTTTAGCGCGTTACAATGAGCAGTTCTTC.

This clone was observed once. This chain joins TRBV5-1 and TRBJ2-5; D unresolved. In germline, CDR1 is SGHRS, CDR2 YFSETQ. Trimming stripped 0 bases from V and 5 bases from J, with 8 bases between. The CDR3 is 13 amino acids. CDR3 region: CASSLERRETQYF. CDR3 coding DNA: TGCGCCAGCAGCTTGGAAAGGCGCGAGACCCAGTACTTC.

The chain couples TRBV9 to TRBJ1-2, with 9 positions matching TRBD1. The CDR3 contains 16 residues. J gave up 5 bases and V 3 bases, and 11 bases lay outside the gene matches. Germline assignment: CDR1 SGDLS and CDR2 YYNGEE. The DNA of the CDR3 is TGTGCCAGCAGCGCAACAACAGGGGGCTGGAATTATGGCTACACCTTC. It encodes CASSATTGGWNYGYTF.

The rearrangement uses TRBV11-2 and TRBJ1-6; 7 bases match TRBD1. V trimming: 3 bases; J trimming: 9 bases; junction bases outside the gene matches: 11. Germline V gives CDR1 SGHAT, CDR2 FQNNGV. This CDR3 is built from 16 residues. The CDR3 here is CASSLETGYLGSPLHF. The CDR3 DNA reads as TGTGCCAGCAGCTTGGAGACAGGGTATCTCGGTTCACCCCTCCACTTT.

The chain combines TRBV27 with TRBJ1-2; 7 bases align to TRBD1. The V gene's germline CDR1 is MNHEY and CDR2 SMNVEV (reference sequence). V lost 6 bases, J lost 14 bases, and 12 bases stayed unmatched. The CDR3 covers 12 residues. The CDR3 DNA sequence: TGTGCCAGCAGATTTATGACAGGGACGTGGACCTTC. Translated: CASRFMTGTWTF.

CDR3 loop: CASSPSGEKLFF. The DNA of the CDR3 is TGTGCCAGCTCACCATCAGGCGAAAAACTGTTTTTT. The chain links TRBV18 to TRBJ1-4; D gene unclear. The CDR3 is 12 amino acids. Trimming stripped 2 bases from V and 8 bases from J, with 6 bases between. Germline CDR1 reads KGHSH; CDR2 reads LQKENI.

In its sample, this clone was seen a few times. The chain employs TRBV6-5 and TRBJ1-3; 7 nucleotides agree with TRBD1. V trimming: 4 bases; J trimming: 0 bases; junction bases outside the gene matches: 6. The CDR3 has 16 residues. CDR1 is MNHEY, CDR2 SVGAGI, per germline. The DNA for the CDR3 is TGTGCCAGCAGTTTATACAGGGGACACTCTGGAAACACCATATATTTT. Translation gives CASSLYRGHSGNTIYF.

The chain is built from TRBV6-5 and TRBJ1-1; D is unclear. In germline, CDR1 is MNHEY, CDR2 SVGAGI. The CDR3 is made up of 14 amino acids. V was shortened by 5 bases and J by 0 bases, with 10 bases between the two germline ends. The CDR3 sequence is CASSPRIMNTEAFF. The CDR3 DNA follows: TGTGCCAGCAGTCCACGAATCATGAACACTGAAGCTTTCTTT.

For this clone: Different DNA sequences within this sample yield the same CDR3. This chain uses TRBV6-5 with TRBJ2-7, with D tentatively TRBD1 (6 bases). Germline V lookup: CDR1 MNHEY, CDR2 SVGAGI. The V and J ends lost 6 bases and 0 bases respectively, with 12 bases between them. This CDR3 region has 14 residues. CDR3 loop: CASRAGQSSYEQYF. Written as DNA, the CDR3 is TGTGCCAGCAGGGCCGGACAGAGCTCCTACGAGCAGTACTTC.

The J gene is TRBJ2-1, the V gene TRBV6-4; possibly TRBD1 or TRBD2 for D (6 bases each). The V and J ends lost 2 bases and 7 bases respectively, with 15 bases between them. The CDR3 extends over 15 amino acids. Germline CDR1 MRHNA, CDR2 SNTAGT. The CDR3 DNA is TGTGCCAGCAGTGACGAACAGGGAGGAAGTAATGAGCAGTTCTTC. Residues: CASSDEQGGSNEQFF.

This chain joins TRBV28 and TRBJ1-6; TRBD1 is a possible D gene (5 bases). Germline V lookup: CDR1 MDHEN, CDR2 SYDVKM. V was clipped by 6 bases and J by 11 bases, with 5 bases between them. This CDR3 is 10 amino acids long. The CDR3 protein is CASRGPPLHF. The CDR3 bases are TGTGCCAGCAGGGGACCACCCCTCCACTTT.

The chain combines TRBV13 with TRBJ2-7; TRBD2 matches at 14 bases. V trimming: 6 bases; J trimming: 2 bases; junction bases outside the gene matches: 12. The CDR3 has 18 amino acids. CDR1 and CDR2 from the germline V gene are PRHDT and FYEKMQ (reference sequence). CDR3 DNA: TGTGCCAGCAGTCCTACCGGGACTAGCGGGAGAAGGGCCTACGAGCAGTACTTC. Encoded protein: CASSPTGTSGRRAYEQYF. Based on the CDR3 plus reference TRBV13 and TRBJ2-7, the full variable domain is AAGVIQSPRHLIKEKRETATLKCYPIPRHDTVYWYQQGPGQDPQFLISFYEKMQSDKGSIPDRFSAQQFSDYHSELNMSSLELGDSALYFCASSPTGTSGRRAYEQYFGPGTRLTVT.

The rearrangement links TRBV6-5 to TRBJ1-1; 9 bases fit TRBD1. Germline-derived CDR1 and CDR2 are MNHEY and SVGAGI. The CDR3 consists of 15 residues. V gave up 2 bases and J gave up 5 bases; unmatched junction bases: 6. The CDR3 region is CASSYRNRGQTEAFF. DNA of the CDR3: TGTGCCAGCAGTTACAGGAACAGGGGGCAAACTGAAGCTTTCTTT.

This chain links TRBV27 with TRBJ2-7; 7 bases match TRBD1. The germline gives CDR1 MNHEY, CDR2 SMNVEV (reference sequence). With 0 bases clipped from V and 5 bases from J, the junction kept 16 bases outside the gene matches. The CDR3 is made up of 18 amino acids. CDR3 amino acids: CASSLSRTKGAHTDEQYF. CDR3 coding DNA: TGTGCCAGCAGTTTATCCCGAACGAAGGGGGCGCACACTGACGAGCAGTACTTC.

This rearrangement joins TRBV11-2 to TRBJ2-1, with TRBD2 matching 12 bases. The germline gives CDR1 SGHAT, CDR2 FQNNGV. This CDR3 comprises 15 residues. V dropped 6 bases and J dropped 6; count of bases not matched to a gene: 6. DNA of the CDR3: TGTGCCAGCAGACGACTAGCGGGAGAGGGCAATGAGCAGTTCTTC. Its translation is CASRRLAGEGNEQFF.